This T cell receptor (beta chain) is from a study of cytomegalovirus exposure and HLA in healthy donors. Notes on this clone: The antigen is not known.

Researchers ran the PCR with 60 Vbeta and 13 Jbeta primers. Assay: immunoSEQ multiplex PCR; the TCRdb copy retains only in-frame clones and omits some. Among 170,000 or so clones listed, roughly 80% were seen once. Findings and limits, study-wide: In a later analysis, the majority of CMV-associated beta chains seemingly showed HLA restriction.

Germline loops: CDR1 MGHRA, CDR2 YSYEKL. V was clipped by 2 bases and J by 0 bases; unmatched bases: 12. The CDR3 covers 18 residues. The receptor was isolated from a man aged 55 to 70 in good health and CMV-seronegative. The gene calls are TRBV4-1 and TRBJ1-2, with TRBD1 identical over 7 bases. Sequencing was carried out using PBMCs. DNA of the CDR3: TGCGCCAGCAGCCAACCTCGCGGGGACAGACCTCCTAACTATGGCTACACCTTC. It codes for CASSQPRGDRPPNYGYTF.